These 13 T cell receptor beta chains were sequenced from one sample in a study of beta chain features in type 1 diabetes. No antigen has been assigned to these receptors. Study observations and caveats: In all four CD4+ subsets, TCRB CDR3 length was significantly, moderately reduced in type 1 diabetes.

Expressed TCRB transcripts were sequenced because the entire RNA isolate underwent reverse transcription. Sequenced by immunoSEQ multiplex PCR; TCRdb stores in-frame clones only, minus some. The sample lists over 150,000 clones, 10% occurring once. Sequenced input: central memory CD4+ T cells from blood. All receptors come from a man aged 25 to 40 with type 1 diabetes.

This clone came up a few times. The chain recombines TRBV30 with TRBJ1-4, with no clear D. The CDR3 has 11 residues. Germline CDR1 and CDR2: GTSNPN and SVGIG (reference sequence). Trimming pared 2 bases from V and 6 bases from J, leaving 4 bases between. CDR3 in amino acids: CAWSSDEKLFF. CDR3 DNA sequence: TGTGCCTGGAGTTCGGATGAAAAACTGTTTTTT.

This clone appeared once. The CDR3 protein is CSVEQGVETQYF. CDR3 sequence (DNA): TGCAGCGTCGAACAGGGGGTAGAGACCCAGTACTTC. The chain has TRBV29-1 and TRBJ2-5, with TRBD1 identical over 8 bases. Trimming at V came to 6 bases and at J to 4 bases, leaving 4 bases not matched to a gene. CDR1 and CDR2 (germline): SQVTM, ANQGSEA. This CDR3 is built from 12 residues.

This rearrangement joins TRBV7-2 to TRBJ1-2; a possible D gene is TRBD1 (5 bases). The CDR3 length is 14 residues. Per the germline V gene, CDR1 is SGHTA and CDR2 is FQGNSA. V shed 5 bases and J shed 3 bases, with 13 bases lying between them. The CDR3 is CASSPDSLYYGYTF. The CDR3 coding sequence is TGTGCCAGCAGCCCAGACAGCCTATACTATGGCTACACCTTC. Supplemented by reference TRBV7-2 and TRBJ1-2, the full variable domain reads GAGVSQSPSNKVTEKGKDVELRCDPISGHTALYWYRQSLGQGLEFLIYFQGNSAPDKSGLPSDRFSAERTGGSVSTLTIQRTQQEDSAVYLCASSPDSLYYGYTFGSGTRLTVV.

The sample holds a few counts of this clone. The V and J genes are TRBV7-9 and TRBJ2-5; 10 bases are a match to TRBD2. The CDR3 runs 16 residues. The junction had 6 bases not matched to a gene; V was cut back by 1 base and J by 4 bases. Germline V gives CDR1 SEHNR, CDR2 FQNEAQ (reference sequence). The CDR3 DNA sequence: TGTGCCAGCAGCTTAGGTAGCGGGAGGTTCGTAGAGACCCAGTACTTC. Amino acids: CASSLGSGRFVETQYF.

There are a few counts of this clone. One junction end does not reproduce the germline sequence, and a read error may be involved. The CDR3 coding sequence is TGTGCCAGCAGCTGGGGAGGACAGGGGTCAAACTTC. It codes for CASSWGGQGSNF. The V call is TRBV7-2, the J call TRBJ2-5; the match to TRBD1 covers 9 bases. This CDR3 is built from 12 residues. Germline V gene sequence: CDR1 SGHTA, CDR2 FQGNSA.

This clone has just a few counts. This sequence joins TRBV7-2 and TRBJ2-1; 7 bases are shared with TRBD2. The CDR3 spans 15 residues. Germline CDR1 is SGHTA and CDR2 is FQGNSA. Losses at the gene ends were 7 bases for V and 0 bases for J; bases not matched to a gene: 6. CDR3 DNA sequence: TGTGCCAGCACCTCCGGGGGGAGCTCCTACAATGAGCAGTTCTTC. Protein: CASTSGGSSYNEQFF.

The V gene is TRBV15, the J gene TRBJ2-4; no reliable D call. Germline assignment: CDR1 LNHNV and CDR2 YYDKDF (reference sequence). V was cut by 0 bases and J by 1 base, with 13 bases left in between. This CDR3 comprises 17 residues. The CDR3 spells CATSRDRWSNAKNIQYF. CDR3 in DNA: TGTGCCACCAGCAGAGATAGATGGTCAAACGCCAAAAACATTCAGTACTTC.

The genes are TRBV30 and TRBJ1-1, with a possible D match to TRBD1 (5 bases). With 4 bases removed from V and 2 bases from J, the gap between germline ends came to 23 bases. Germline assignment: CDR1 GTSNPN and CDR2 SVGIG (reference sequence). The CDR3 has 17 amino acids. The CDR3 loop reads CAWKPGHGRVVNTEAFF. Here the CDR3 DNA reads TGTGCCTGGAAGCCTGGACACGGTCGGGTTGTCAACACTGAAGCTTTCTTT.

This clone has a handful of counts. The chain uses TRBV21-1 and TRBJ2-1; the D call TRBD2 from the table was never checked on the DNA. TRBV21-1 is flagged as a pseudogene. The CDR3 is made up of 14 amino acids. The CDR3: CASTRREKNNEQFF. The CDR3 DNA follows: TGTGCCAGCACCCGGAGGGAAAAGAACAATGAGCAGTTCTTC.

This clone was picked up a small number of times. The chain uses TRBV7-9 and TRBJ2-5, with 8 bases aligning to TRBD2. This CDR3 region has 15 residues. Germline V lookup: CDR1 SEHNR, CDR2 FQNEAQ (reference sequence). With V trimmed by 4 bases and J by 5 bases, 9 bases remained unmatched. The CDR3 nucleotides are TGTGCCAGCAGCTCTAGAGCGGGAGTCGCCGAGACCCAGTACTTC. Amino acids: CASSSRAGVAETQYF.

This clone came up many times. The rearrangement joins TRBV10-3 to TRBJ2-2; D may be TRBD1 (5 bases). This CDR3 spans 15 amino acids. V was trimmed by 3 bases and J by 2 bases, leaving 10 bases between them. The germline V gene encodes CDR1 ENHRY and CDR2 SYGVKD. CDR3 loop: CAISDRQKNTGELFF. CDR3 in DNA: TGTGCCATCAGTGACCGACAGAAAAACACCGGGGAGCTGTTTTTT.

This clone showed up just a few times. The gene calls are TRBV29-1 and TRBJ1-2; TRBD1 matches at 7 bases. V dropped 6 bases and J dropped 2; count of bases not matched to a gene: 15. The CDR3 sequence is 16 residues long. Germline CDR1 is SQVTM and CDR2 is ANQGSEA. The CDR3 is CSVVYTQGRENYGYTF. For the CDR3, the DNA is TGCAGCGTCGTCTATACACAGGGGAGAGAAAACTATGGCTACACCTTC.

This clone was recorded a few times. The chain uses TRBV7-3 and TRBJ2-3; D not certain. This CDR3 has 12 residues. Trimming shortened V by 3 bases and J by 4 bases, and 5 bases separated the two germline ends. CDR1 and CDR2 from the germline V gene are SGHTA and FQGTGA. The CDR3 nucleotides are TGTGCCAGCAGCTTTAACTCAGATACGCAGTATTTT. It codes for CASSFNSDTQYF.